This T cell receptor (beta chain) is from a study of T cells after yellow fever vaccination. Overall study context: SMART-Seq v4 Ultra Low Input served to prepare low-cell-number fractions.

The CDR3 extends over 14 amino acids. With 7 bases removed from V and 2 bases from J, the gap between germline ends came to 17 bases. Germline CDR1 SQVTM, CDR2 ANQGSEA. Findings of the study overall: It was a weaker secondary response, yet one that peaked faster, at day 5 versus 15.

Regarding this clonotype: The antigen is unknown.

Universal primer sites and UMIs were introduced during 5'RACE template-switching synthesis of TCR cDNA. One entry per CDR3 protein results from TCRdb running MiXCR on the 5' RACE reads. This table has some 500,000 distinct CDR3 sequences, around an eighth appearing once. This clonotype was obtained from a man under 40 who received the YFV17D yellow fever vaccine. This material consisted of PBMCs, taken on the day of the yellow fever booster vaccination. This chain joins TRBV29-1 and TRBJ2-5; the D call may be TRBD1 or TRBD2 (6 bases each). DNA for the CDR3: TGCAGCGGACGGAGGGGGAGCTTACAAGAGACCCAGTACTTC. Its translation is CSGRRGSLQETQYF. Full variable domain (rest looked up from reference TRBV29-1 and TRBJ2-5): SAVISQKPSRDICQRGTSLTIQCQVDSQVTMMFWYRQQPGQSLTLIATANQGSEATYESGFVIDKFPISRPNLTFSTLTVSNMSPEDSSIYLCSGRRGSLQETQYFGPGTRLLVL.